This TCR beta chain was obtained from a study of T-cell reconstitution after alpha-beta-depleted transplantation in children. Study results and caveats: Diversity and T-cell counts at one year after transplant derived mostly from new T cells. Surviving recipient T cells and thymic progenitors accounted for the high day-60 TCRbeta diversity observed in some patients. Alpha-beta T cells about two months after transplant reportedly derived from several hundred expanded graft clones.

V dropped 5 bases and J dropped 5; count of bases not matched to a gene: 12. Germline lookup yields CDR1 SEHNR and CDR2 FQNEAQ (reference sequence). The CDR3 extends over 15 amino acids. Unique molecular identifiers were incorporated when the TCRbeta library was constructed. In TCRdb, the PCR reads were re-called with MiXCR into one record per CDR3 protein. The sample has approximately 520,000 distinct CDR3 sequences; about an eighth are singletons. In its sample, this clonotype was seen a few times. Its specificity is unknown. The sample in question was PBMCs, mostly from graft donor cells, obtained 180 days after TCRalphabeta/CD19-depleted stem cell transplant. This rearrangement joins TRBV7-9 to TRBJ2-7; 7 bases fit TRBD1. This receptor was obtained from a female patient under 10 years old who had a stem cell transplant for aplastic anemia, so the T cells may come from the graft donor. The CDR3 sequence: CASSRPQGISDEQYF. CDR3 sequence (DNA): TGTGCCAGCAGCCGCCCACAGGGGATCAGTGACGAGCAGTACTTC.